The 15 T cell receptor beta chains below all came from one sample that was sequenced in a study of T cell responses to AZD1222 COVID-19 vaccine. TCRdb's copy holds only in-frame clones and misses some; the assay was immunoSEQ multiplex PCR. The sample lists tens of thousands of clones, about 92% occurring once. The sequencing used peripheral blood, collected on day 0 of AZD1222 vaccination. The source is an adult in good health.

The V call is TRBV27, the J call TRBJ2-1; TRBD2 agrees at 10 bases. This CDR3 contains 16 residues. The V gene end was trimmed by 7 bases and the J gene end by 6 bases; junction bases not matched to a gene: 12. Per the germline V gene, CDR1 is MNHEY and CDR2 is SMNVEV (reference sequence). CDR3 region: CASTPKPGLATNEQFF. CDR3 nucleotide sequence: TGTGCCAGCACCCCCAAACCGGGACTAGCGACCAATGAGCAGTTCTTC.

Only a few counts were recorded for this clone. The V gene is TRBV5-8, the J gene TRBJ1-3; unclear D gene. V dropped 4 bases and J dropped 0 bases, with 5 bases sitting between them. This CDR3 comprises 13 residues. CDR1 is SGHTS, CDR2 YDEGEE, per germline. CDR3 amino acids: CASSRGSGNTIYF. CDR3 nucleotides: TGTGCCAGCAGCCGGGGCTCTGGAAACACCATATATTTT.

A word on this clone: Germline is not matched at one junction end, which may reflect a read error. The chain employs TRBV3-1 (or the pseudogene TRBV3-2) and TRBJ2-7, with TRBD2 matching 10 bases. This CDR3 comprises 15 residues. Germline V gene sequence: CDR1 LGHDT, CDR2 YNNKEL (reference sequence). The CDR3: CASRQAGGILSEQYF. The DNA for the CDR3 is TGTGCCAGCAGGCAAGCGGGGGGGATCCTTAGCGAGCAGTACTTC.

The DNA of the CDR3 is TGTGCCAGCTCACCAACCTTGGGGGCGGGTGAAGCTTTCTTT. It is translated as CASSPTLGAGEAFF. J is TRBJ1-1 and V is TRBV18, with D tentatively TRBD1 (6 bases). The CDR3 is 14 amino acids. Between the trimmed V and J ends, which lost 2 bases and 7 bases, there was a span of 14 bases. The germline gives CDR1 KGHSH, CDR2 LQKENI.

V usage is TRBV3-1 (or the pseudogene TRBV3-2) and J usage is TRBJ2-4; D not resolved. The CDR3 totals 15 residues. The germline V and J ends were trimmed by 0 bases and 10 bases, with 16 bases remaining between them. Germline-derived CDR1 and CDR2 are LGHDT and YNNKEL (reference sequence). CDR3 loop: CASSQDLTGGRIQYF. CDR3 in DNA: TGTGCCAGCAGCCAAGATCTTACGGGTGGCAGGATTCAGTACTTC.

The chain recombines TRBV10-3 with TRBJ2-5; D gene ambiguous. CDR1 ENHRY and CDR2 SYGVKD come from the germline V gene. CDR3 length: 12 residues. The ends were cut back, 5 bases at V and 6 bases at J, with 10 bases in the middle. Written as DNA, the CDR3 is TGTGCCATCAGTTCGGGTTTAAAGACCCAGTACTTC. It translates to CAISSGLKTQYF.

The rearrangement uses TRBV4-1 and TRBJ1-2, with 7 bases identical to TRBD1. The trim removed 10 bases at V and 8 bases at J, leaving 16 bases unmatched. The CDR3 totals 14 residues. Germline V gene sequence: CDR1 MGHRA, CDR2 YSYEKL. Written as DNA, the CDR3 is TGCGCCACGGGCGACCAAGGGGGCGCCGGCGGCTACACCTTC. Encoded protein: CATGDQGGAGGYTF.

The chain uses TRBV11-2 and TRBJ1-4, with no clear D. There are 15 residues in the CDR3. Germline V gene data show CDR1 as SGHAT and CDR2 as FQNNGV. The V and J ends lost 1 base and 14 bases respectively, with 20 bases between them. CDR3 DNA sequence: TGTGCCAGCAGCTTAGGGGGTTACAGCGCGAAAACGCTGTTTTTT. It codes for CASSLGGYSAKTLFF.

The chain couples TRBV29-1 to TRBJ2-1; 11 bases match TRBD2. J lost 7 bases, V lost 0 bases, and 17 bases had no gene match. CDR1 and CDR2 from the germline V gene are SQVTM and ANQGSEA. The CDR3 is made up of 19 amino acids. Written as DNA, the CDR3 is TGCAGCGTTGAAGATCCCCGGCATCCTCTAGCGGGGGGACCTAATGAGCAGTTCTTC. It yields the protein CSVEDPRHPLAGGPNEQFF.

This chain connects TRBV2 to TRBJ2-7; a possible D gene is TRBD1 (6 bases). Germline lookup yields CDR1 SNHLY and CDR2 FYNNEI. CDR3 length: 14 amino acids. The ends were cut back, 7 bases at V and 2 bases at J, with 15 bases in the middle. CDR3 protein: CASMGHRATYEQYF. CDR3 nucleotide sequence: TGTGCCAGCATGGGGCACAGGGCTACCTACGAGCAGTACTTC.

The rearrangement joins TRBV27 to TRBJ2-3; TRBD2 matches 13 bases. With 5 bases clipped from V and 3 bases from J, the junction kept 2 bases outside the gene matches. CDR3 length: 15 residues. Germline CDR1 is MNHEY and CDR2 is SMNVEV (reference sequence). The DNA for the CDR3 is TGTGCCAGCAGTATGACTAGCGGGAGGACAGATACGCAGTATTTT. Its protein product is CASSMTSGRTDTQYF.

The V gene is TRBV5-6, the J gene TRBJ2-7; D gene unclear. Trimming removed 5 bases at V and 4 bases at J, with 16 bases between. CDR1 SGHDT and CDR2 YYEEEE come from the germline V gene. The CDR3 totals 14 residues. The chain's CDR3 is CASSSWQTQYEQYF. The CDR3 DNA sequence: TGTGCCAGCAGTAGTTGGCAAACGCAGTACGAGCAGTACTTC. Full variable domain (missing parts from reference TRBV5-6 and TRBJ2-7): DAGVTQSPTHLIKTRGQQVTLRCSPKSGHDTVSWYQQALGQGPQFIFQYYEEEERQRGNFPDRFSGHQFPNYSSELNVNALLLGDSALYLCASSSWQTQYEQYFGPGTRLTVT.

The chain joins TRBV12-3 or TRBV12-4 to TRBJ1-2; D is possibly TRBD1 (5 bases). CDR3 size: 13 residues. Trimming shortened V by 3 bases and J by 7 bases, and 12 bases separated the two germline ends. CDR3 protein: CASSLSRDAGYTF. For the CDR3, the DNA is TGTGCCAGCAGTTTGTCCAGGGACGCTGGCTACACCTTC.

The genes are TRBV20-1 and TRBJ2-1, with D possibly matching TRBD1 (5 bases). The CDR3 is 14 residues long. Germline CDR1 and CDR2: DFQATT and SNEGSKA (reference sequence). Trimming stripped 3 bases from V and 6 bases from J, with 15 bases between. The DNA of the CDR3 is TGCAGTGCTAGTAGGGGTAGCCGACCCAATGAGCAGTTCTTC. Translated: CSASRGSRPNEQFF.

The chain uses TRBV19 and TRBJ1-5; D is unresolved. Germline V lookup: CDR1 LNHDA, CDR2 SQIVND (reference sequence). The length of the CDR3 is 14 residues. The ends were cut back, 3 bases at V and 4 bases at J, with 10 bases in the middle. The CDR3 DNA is TGTGCCAGTAGTATTGAAAGTGGGAATCAGCCCCAGCATTTT. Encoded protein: CASSIESGNQPQHF.